The entry below describes one TCR beta chain. What it recognizes is unknown. The junction departs from germline at one end; a sequencing error may be responsible. The CDR3 length is 17 residues. Germline V gene lookup returns CDR1 SGHAT and CDR2 FQNNGV. The source of the sample is a study of tumor-infiltrating lymphocytes in primary liver carcinoma. Study outcomes and limitations: Just about 7-24% of leading clones were found in every one of five regions.

From 20-30 mg of unsorted bulk tissue, DNA and RNA were co-extracted together. Primary liver carcinoma in the patients was surgically resected. Samples were taken from five separate regions (per tumor). Reverse transcription of around 500 ng total RNA with a constant-region primer produced TCR beta cDNA. For TCR beta, libraries were produced by three nested multiplex PCR rounds using slightly modified ARM-PCR. TRBV1-TRBV30 forward primers paired with a C-beta reverse primer were used in the first two PCR rounds, which ran approximately 10 cycles each. Each CDR3 protein gets one entry after TCRdb re-called the multiplex PCR reads with MiXCR. The sample has 60,000 or so distinct CDR3 sequences; about two thirds are singletons.

The clonotype originates from a middle-aged man with primary liver carcinoma and hepatitis B virus infection. The sample was liver tumor tissue from sampling region 2. Documented subset: tumor region T2, inferior pole. The chain links TRBV11-2 to TRBJ2-2; possibly TRBD2 for D (5 bases). The CDR3 nucleotides read TGTGCCAGCAGATTGGCATTAGGAGGAGCGAACACCAGGGAGCTGTTTTTT. Its protein product is CASRLALGGANTRELFF.